The T cell receptor beta chain under discussion was sequenced for a study of T cells after yellow fever vaccination. General study findings and limits: Of the clonotypes, a small share occurred in both CD4 and CD8 compartments. Weaker in magnitude, the secondary response showed a faster peak on day 5 versus 15.

The TCR cDNA carried a universal primer site and UMIs from 5'RACE template switching. TCRdb re-derived calls from the 5' RACE reads in MiXCR, one entry per CDR3 protein. There are approximately 510,000 distinct CDR3 sequences in the sample; 21% occur only once, and about a sixth lies in the top ten. The sample holds a few counts of this clonotype. Its cognate antigen is unknown. The germline gives CDR1 LGHNA, CDR2 YNFKEQ. Losses at the gene ends were 7 bases for V and 5 bases for J; bases not matched to a gene: 14. The CDR3 is 17 amino acids. The clonotype comes from a man younger than 35 who received the YFV17D yellow fever vaccine. The chain carries TRBV4-2 and TRBJ2-2, with 9 bases aligning to TRBD1. Sequenced material: PBMCs, taken less than 25 days after the first yellow fever vaccination. The CDR3 DNA follows: TGTGCCAGCAACCCCCTAGGCGGGACAGGGAAGACCGGGGAGCTGTTTTTT. Translating it yields CASNPLGGTGKTGELFF.